This is a list of T cell receptor beta chains from one sample in a study of blood T cell repertoires in COVID-19. The method was immunoSEQ multiplex PCR; TCRdb's version includes in-frame clones alone and lacks a portion of them. The profile shows roughly 50,000 clones, around 90% of them singletons. Sequences were obtained from peripheral blood. These receptors were collected from a man of 80 years or more with acute or convalescent COVID-19. CDR3s include the opening cysteine and the closing phenylalanine or tryptophan. A D gene is named only where the DNA matches it firmly. The size field is filled for only some rows; it gives once, few, many or a size class.

V gene	J gene	clone size	CDR3 length	D gene	CDR3 protein	CDR3 DNA
TRBV27	TRBJ2-7	NA	15	TRBD2	CASCLELAGVGEQYF	TGTGCCAGCTGTCTGGAACTAGCGGGGGTCGGGGAGCAGTACTTC
TRBV5-6	TRBJ1-1	NA	14	NA	CASSRGGVNTEAFF	TGTGCCAGCAGCAGGGGAGGAGTGAACACTGAAGCTTTCTTT
TRBV6-1	TRBJ2-1	NA	14	TRBD1	CASSGGQIYNEQFF	TGTGCCAGCAGTGGGGGACAGATCTACAATGAGCAGTTCTTC
TRBV5-4	TRBJ2-3	few	15	NA	CASSVGPTSTDTQYF	TGTGCCAGCAGCGTGGGCCCAACTAGCACAGATACGCAGTATTTT
TRBV2	TRBJ1-1	NA	13	NA	CASTGRQLTEAFF	TGTGCCAGCACAGGGCGACAGTTGACTGAAGCTTTCTTT
TRBV7-9	TRBJ2-3	NA	17	TRBD1	CASSLEVMGQEADTQYF	TGTGCCAGCAGCTTAGAGGTAATGGGACAGGAGGCAGATACGCAGTATTTT
TRBV6-1	TRBJ1-2	NA	14	NA	CASSEGTVFYGYTF	TGTGCCAGCAGTGAAGGGACAGTGTTCTATGGCTACACCTTC
TRBV19	TRBJ1-4	NA	14	NA	CASSIGRQNEKLFF	TGTGCCAGTAGTATTGGTAGACAGAATGAAAAACTGTTTTTT
TRBV27	TRBJ2-3	NA	15	TRBD2	CASNQGLAGTDTQYF	TGTGCCAGCAACCAGGGACTAGCGGGGACAGATACGCAGTATTTT
TRBV7-2	TRBJ2-6	NA	17	NA	CASSLVVRPSGANVLTF	TGTGCCAGCAGCTTAGTAGTCAGGCCCTCTGGGGCCAACGTCCTGACTTTC
TRBV28	TRBJ1-6	NA	15	NA	CASGETLTYNSPLHF	TGTGCCAGCGGGGAGACGCTTACCTATAATTCACCCCTCCACTTT
TRBV7-9	TRBJ2-5	NA	12	NA	CASSLGPETQYF	TGTGCCAGCAGCTTAGGGCCAGAGACCCAGTACTTC
TRBV24-1	TRBJ2-3	few	14	NA	CATNSGGGTDTQYF	TGTGCCACCAATTCCGGAGGTGGCACAGATACGCAGTATTTT